This T cell receptor (beta chain) was recorded in a study of shared clonotypes between healthy human individuals. In the authors' workflow: There were no quality scores in the junction-only immunoSEQ sequences, so filtering differed. The repertoire was sequenced with immunoSEQ multiplex PCR; TCRdb's copy has only in-frame clones and lacks some. V, J and clone size were drawn from that table, and D and trimming were deduced from the DNA. The sample holds about 1 million clones; about 74% are singletons and the top ten take 1.5%. V was shortened by 2 bases and J by 5 bases, with 12 bases between the two germline ends. The germline gives CDR1 GTSNPN, CDR2 SVGIG (reference sequence). The CDR3 contains 13 residues.

The source material was memory CD4+ T cells sorted from blood. Subset defined: CD45RA-negative fraction. The rearrangement joins TRBV30 to TRBJ1-1, with a possible D match to TRBD1 (5 bases). The TCR was taken from a man younger than 35 in good health. The CDR3 loop is CAWSSSRETEAFF. For the CDR3, the DNA is TGTGCCTGGAGTTCGAGCAGGGAGACTGAAGCTTTCTTT.